The present T cell receptor beta chain was sequenced within a study of shared clonotypes between healthy human individuals. Findings and limits, study-wide: Non-shared clonotypes showed lower generation probabilities than clonotypes common to all four donors.

Clones were read by immunoSEQ multiplex PCR, and TCRdb kept only the in-frame ones, dropping some. The sample lists around 1.5 million clones, around 98% occurring once. The CDR3 has 14 residues. Per germline, CDR1 LNHNV and CDR2 YYDKDF (reference sequence). V lost 0 bases and J lost 7, with 12 bases in between. About this clone: Its specificity is not known.

Material: naive CD4+ T cells sorted from blood. The subset is: CD45RA+ positively selected. This receptor was identified in a man aged 25-40 years in good health. This chain joins TRBV15 and TRBJ1-2; the D is unclear. CDR3 DNA: TGTGCCACCAGCAGAGATATTCTGGGCTCTGGCTACACCTTC. The encoded protein is CATSRDILGSGYTF.